These 3 T cell receptor beta chains were all obtained from the same sample, sequenced in a study of CD8+ T cells in alopecia areata. Treatment of the sample: oral pan-JAK inhibitor, 5-10 mg twice daily. cDNA serving as the sequencing template came from extracted, reverse transcribed RNA. Assay: immunoSEQ multiplex PCR; the TCRdb copy retains only in-frame clones and omits some. The sample consists of 150,000 to 200,000 clones, about two thirds of them appearing once. The material sequenced was CD4+ T cells sorted from blood, taken at week 4, from a patient treated with tofacitinib. The receptors come from a human donor with alopecia areata.

This clone turned up a few times. V gene TRBV30 combines with J gene TRBJ2-7, with D perhaps assigned TRBD1 or TRBD2 (6 bases each). Germline V gives CDR1 GTSNPN, CDR2 SVGIG (reference sequence). V gave up 2 bases and J gave up 7 bases, with 12 bases separating them. The CDR3 has 12 amino acids. In DNA form, the CDR3 reads TGTGCCTGGAGTCGACAGGCGGGGGAGCAGTACTTC. Protein sequence: CAWSRQAGEQYF.

The V gene is TRBV30, the J gene TRBJ2-6; possible D gene TRBD1, 6 bases. Trimming took off 3 bases at V and 9 bases at J, with 9 bases between the two ends. The CDR3 is 12 amino acids. The germline V gene has CDR1 GTSNPN and CDR2 SVGIG (reference sequence). The CDR3 coding sequence is TGTGCCTGGAGGTGGACAGACAACGTCCTGACTTTC. Encoded protein: CAWRWTDNVLTF.

This clone was detected a few times. The chain employs TRBV6-5 and TRBJ2-5, with 11 bases identical to TRBD2. The CDR3 runs 16 residues. With 4 bases clipped from V and 0 bases from J, the junction kept 4 bases outside the gene matches. Germline assignment: CDR1 MNHEY and CDR2 SVGAGI. The CDR3 loop reads CASSLRLAGYQETQYF. The CDR3, as DNA: TGTGCCAGCAGTTTAAGACTAGCGGGGTACCAAGAGACCCAGTACTTC.